The 23 T cell receptor beta chains below come from one sample, sequenced in a study of blood T cell repertoires in COVID-19 (TCRdb year 2020). The method behind the library was the immunoSEQ multiplex PCR assay. TCRdb obtained this table from immuneACCESS and retained in-frame rearrangements with V and J assigned. These tables miss some clones; where compared with another copy, unresolved V genes account for less than half of the shortfall, and the remainder is unexplained. The sample profile shows fewer than 50,000 clones; around 88% of them were found once. Together, the top ten hold just under 45% of the sample. The specimen was peripheral blood. All receptors derive from a woman aged 80 or over with active or convalescent COVID-19.

The J gene is TRBJ1-5, the V gene TRBV18; possible D gene TRBD1, 6 bases. The CDR3 totals 15 residues. Trimming removed 5 bases from V and 4 bases from J, with 15 bases in between. Germline values: CDR1 KGHSH, CDR2 LQKENI. The CDR3 DNA follows: TGTGCCAGCTCAAATGGCAGGCAGGGGAATCAGCCCCAGCATTTT. It encodes CASSNGRQGNQPQHF.

CDR3: CASSEWGHRADYEQYF. CDR3 DNA sequence: TGTGCCAGCAGTGAATGGGGTCACAGGGCGGACTACGAGCAGTACTTC. This sequence joins TRBV25-1 and TRBJ2-7; D possibly corresponds to TRBD1 (6 bases). V was cut by 1 base and J by 3 bases, with 16 bases left in between. Germline values: CDR1 MGHDK, CDR2 SYGVNS. The CDR3 loop spans 16 amino acids.

The DNA for the CDR3 is TGTGCCAGTAGTATTAGTGGGCCCTACAATGAGCAGTTCTTC. This gives the protein CASSISGPYNEQFF. The chain couples TRBV19 to TRBJ2-1; D unclear. The ends were cut back, 3 bases at V and 2 bases at J, with 8 bases in the middle. Germline CDR1 and CDR2: LNHDA and SQIVND (reference sequence). There are 14 residues in the CDR3.

The V gene is TRBV5-1, the J gene TRBJ2-3; 7 bases are a match to TRBD1. Germline V CDR1 and CDR2: SGHRS, YFSETQ. The CDR3 is 14 residues long. Trimming at V came to 2 bases and at J to 6 bases, leaving 6 bases not matched to a gene. CDR3 nucleotides: TGCGCCAGCAGCTTAGGACAGGAAATTGATACGCAGTATTTT. It encodes CASSLGQEIDTQYF.

The chain couples TRBV6-6 to TRBJ1-2, with 8 bases identical to TRBD1. With 6 bases clipped from V and 7 bases from J, the junction kept 13 bases outside the gene matches. Germline assignment: CDR1 MNHNY and CDR2 SVGAGI (reference sequence). CDR3 length: 15 amino acids. The CDR3 DNA is TGTGCCAGCAGAGGCCCGTTGGACAGGGATGCTGGCTACACCTTC. Protein: CASRGPLDRDAGYTF.

V is TRBV18 and J is TRBJ1-1; the match to TRBD1 covers 7 bases. CDR3 length: 14 residues. Germline V lookup: CDR1 KGHSH, CDR2 LQKENI. Trimming cost V 3 bases and J 2 bases; bases outside gene matches: 3. The CDR3: CASSPGQQNTEAFF. The DNA of the CDR3 is TGTGCCAGCTCACCGGGACAGCAAAACACTGAAGCTTTCTTT.

This clone was detected once. The V gene is TRBV12-5, the J gene TRBJ1-3; D might be TRBD1 (6 bases). CDR3 length: 14 amino acids. The germline gives CDR1 LGHNT, CDR2 FRNRAP. CDR3 coding DNA: TGTGCAGCCCTTGGGGGCAGGGTAGGAAACACCATATATTTT. Protein sequence: CAALGGRVGNTIYF.

The rearrangement uses TRBV2 and TRBJ1-5, with a tentative D call TRBD1 (5 bases). Trimming removed 6 bases from V and 4 bases from J, with 7 bases in between. This CDR3 region has 12 residues. Germline V gene sequence: CDR1 SNHLY, CDR2 FYNNEI. DNA of the CDR3: TGTGCCAGCAGCGACAGTAATCAGCCCCAGCATTTT. Protein product: CASSDSNQPQHF. Based on the CDR3 plus reference TRBV2 and TRBJ1-5, the full variable domain is EPEVTQTPSHQVTQMGQEVILRCVPISNHLYFYWYRQILGQKVEFLVSFYNNEISEKSEIFDDQFSVERPDGSNFTLKIRSTKLEDSAMYFCASSDSNQPQHFGDGTRLSIL.

The V call is TRBV3-1 (or the pseudogene TRBV3-2), the J call TRBJ1-1; possible D gene TRBD1, 6 bases. Germline CDR1 LGHDT, CDR2 YNNKEL (reference sequence). The germline V and J ends were trimmed by 4 bases and 5 bases, with 14 bases remaining between them. The CDR3 consists of 14 residues. CDR3 sequence: CASSPLRGETEAFF. CDR3 bases: TGTGCCAGCAGCCCCCTCAGGGGTGAGACTGAAGCTTTCTTT.

The chain carries TRBV30 and TRBJ2-7; D is uncertain. V was shortened by 2 bases and J by 2 bases, with 4 bases between the two germline ends. The CDR3 sequence is 11 residues long. Germline lookup yields CDR1 GTSNPN and CDR2 SVGIG (reference sequence). The CDR3, as DNA: TGTGCCTGGAGTTTAGCCTACGAGCAGTACTTC. This translates into CAWSLAYEQYF.

The chain employs TRBV18 and TRBJ2-5, with 8 bases fitting TRBD1. This CDR3 contains 15 residues. CDR1 is KGHSH, CDR2 LQKENI, per germline. After removal of 3 bases from V and 4 bases from J, the junction contained 7 bases not matched to a gene. The chain's CDR3 is CASSPTGAGGETQYF. The CDR3 nucleotides read TGTGCCAGCTCACCGACAGGGGCCGGGGGAGAGACCCAGTACTTC.

The rearrangement joins TRBV28 to TRBJ2-2, with a weak D call TRBD1 (6 bases). V was shortened by 5 bases and J by 1 base, with 17 bases between the two germline ends. CDR1 and CDR2 from the germline V gene are MDHEN and SYDVKM. CDR3 length: 17 residues. CDR3 residues: CASSTPGHYVNTGELFF. The DNA for the CDR3 is TGTGCCAGCAGTACGCCGGGACACTATGTGAACACCGGGGAGCTGTTTTTT.

This clone was recorded once. The chain couples TRBV28 to TRBJ2-2; 13 bases align to TRBD2. The CDR3 loop spans 21 amino acids. Trimming cost V 2 bases and J 3 bases; bases outside gene matches: 15. The germline gives CDR1 MDHEN, CDR2 SYDVKM. The CDR3 loop reads CASSLGKWTSGSLVDTGELFF. In DNA, the CDR3 is TGTGCCAGCAGTTTAGGGAAGTGGACTAGCGGGAGTTTAGTGGACACCGGGGAGCTGTTTTTT.

The J gene is TRBJ1-6, the V gene TRBV5-1; D gene uncertain. CDR1 and CDR2 from the germline V gene are SGHRS and YFSETQ. The ends were cut back, 4 bases at V and 0 bases at J, with 8 bases in the middle. CDR3 length: 15 residues. The CDR3 protein is CASSAGSSYNSPLHF. CDR3 nucleotides: TGCGCCAGCAGCGCCGGGAGCTCCTATAATTCACCCCTCCACTTT.

The gene calls are TRBV15 and TRBJ1-1, with TRBD1 matching 11 bases. Looked up from germline, CDR1 is LNHNV and CDR2 is YYDKDF (reference sequence). V lost 5 bases and J lost 4; bases outside the gene matches: 0. This CDR3 comprises 13 residues. As DNA, the CDR3 is TGTGCCACCAGCGGGACAGGGGGCACTGAAGCTTTCTTT. This codes for CATSGTGGTEAFF.

The chain employs TRBV5-6 and TRBJ2-2; 14 bases align to TRBD2. Germline CDR1 and CDR2: SGHDT and YYEEEE. The CDR3 runs to 18 residues. V lost 3 bases to trimming and J lost 5 bases; unmatched junction nucleotides: 9. The CDR3: CASSSQGLAGVWTGELFF. DNA for the CDR3: TGTGCCAGCAGCTCTCAGGGACTAGCGGGAGTATGGACCGGGGAGCTGTTTTTT.

The chain couples TRBV7-9 to TRBJ2-3, with D unclear. The CDR3 runs 11 residues. CDR1 is SEHNR and CDR2 is FQNEAQ in the germline V gene (reference sequence). With 5 bases removed from V and 3 bases from J, the gap between germline ends came to 3 bases. The CDR3 region is CASSRTDTQYF. The CDR3, as DNA: TGTGCCAGCAGCCGGACAGATACGCAGTATTTT. The full variable domain, completed using reference TRBV7-9 and TRBJ2-3, is DTGVSQNPRHKITKRGQNVTFRCDPISEHNRLYWYRQTLGQGPEFLTYFQNEAQLEKSRLLSDRFSAERPKGSFSTLEIQRTEQGDSAMYLCASSRTDTQYFGPGTRLTVL.

V usage is TRBV10-3 and J usage is TRBJ2-1; TRBD1 matches at 7 bases. Germline V gene lookup returns CDR1 ENHRY and CDR2 SYGVKD. This CDR3 comprises 14 residues. V lost 5 bases and J lost 5; bases outside the gene matches: 6. DNA of the CDR3: TGTGCCATCAGTAAACAGGGGCGGGACAATGAGCAGTTCTTC. This codes for CAISKQGRDNEQFF.

This clone was recorded only once. The chain carries TRBV11-3 and TRBJ2-3; TRBD1 matches 9 bases. J lost 1 base, V lost 1 base, and 15 bases had no gene match. CDR1 and CDR2 from the germline V gene are SGHNT and YENEEA. The CDR3 length is 20 residues. The CDR3 DNA sequence: TGTGCCAGCAGCTTAGGCAGTCTACGGACAGGGGCATCTCGCACAGATACGCAGTATTTT. Its translation is CASSLGSLRTGASRTDTQYF.

This clone appeared a few times. The J gene is TRBJ2-3, the V gene TRBV19; TRBD1 might be the D (5 bases). Germline V gives CDR1 LNHDA, CDR2 SQIVND (reference sequence). Trimming shortened V by 5 bases and J by 0 bases, and 15 bases separated the two germline ends. The CDR3 has 16 residues. The CDR3: CASSGAGVGSTDTQYF. CDR3 bases: TGTGCCAGTAGTGGGGCAGGAGTCGGGAGCACAGATACGCAGTATTTT.

The chain links TRBV19 to TRBJ1-1; tentatively, D is TRBD1 (5 bases). In germline, CDR1 is LNHDA, CDR2 SQIVND (reference sequence). This CDR3 contains 13 residues. Trimming took 7 bases from V and 1 from J, leaving 10 bases between them. CDR3 residues: CASTGPRNTEAFF. As DNA, the CDR3 is TGTGCCAGTACAGGGCCCAGGAACACTGAAGCTTTCTTT.

The V and J genes are TRBV29-1 and TRBJ2-7; D gene unclear. Trimming stripped 4 bases from V and 2 bases from J, with 12 bases between. CDR1 and CDR2 (germline): SQVTM, ANQGSEA. The CDR3 covers 13 residues. The DNA for the CDR3 is TGCAGCGTTGGACTGAACGGCCCCTACGAGCAGTACTTC. Translating gives CSVGLNGPYEQYF.

The chain recombines TRBV4-1 with TRBJ1-3; 8 nucleotides align to TRBD1. V lost 11 bases, J lost 0 bases, and 15 bases stayed unmatched. The CDR3 has 17 residues. Germline CDR1 is MGHRA and CDR2 is YSYEKL. The CDR3 reads CARTRQGIILSGNTIYF. CDR3 nucleotide sequence: TGCGCCCGCACCCGACAGGGGATTATTCTCTCTGGAAACACCATATATTTT.